The 5 T cell receptor beta chains in this list originate from one sample, sequenced in a study of control samples from healthy donors and cancer patients. Libraries were prepared by immunoSEQ multiplex PCR; TCRdb keeps only in-frame clonotypes and omits some of them. The table lists about 73,000 clones, approximately 94% of them singletons. The sequenced sample consisted of blood. These receptors all stem from a woman aged 40 to 50 in good health.

V usage is TRBV18 and J usage is TRBJ1-1; D uncertain. This CDR3 is built from 14 residues. Germline V gene lookup returns CDR1 KGHSH and CDR2 LQKENI. Trimming left V 0 bases short and J 0 bases short, with 5 bases between. The DNA of the CDR3 is TGTGCCAGCTCACCACCCGCCATGAACACTGAAGCTTTCTTT. Protein product: CASSPPAMNTEAFF.

This chain links TRBV7-2 with TRBJ2-1; a possible D gene is TRBD2 (7 bases). The V gene's germline CDR1 is SGHTA and CDR2 FQGNSA. This CDR3 contains 14 residues. With 1 base removed from V and 13 bases from J, the gap between germline ends came to 17 bases. The DNA of the CDR3 is TGTGCCAGCAGCTTAGAATGGTCGGGGGGCACACAGTTCTTC. This codes for CASSLEWSGGTQFF.

The chain joins TRBV4-1 to TRBJ1-2; 8 positions match TRBD1. With V trimmed by 1 base and J by 7 bases, 5 bases remained unmatched. This CDR3 region has 14 residues. Germline CDR1 and CDR2: MGHRA and YSYEKL. CDR3 sequence: CASSQVTGVSGYTF. The CDR3 DNA sequence: TGCGCCAGCAGCCAAGTGACAGGGGTTAGTGGCTACACCTTC.

The V call is TRBV28, the J call TRBJ1-3; the D is unclear. The CDR3 has 15 amino acids. Germline CDR1 reads MDHEN; CDR2 reads SYDVKM. The V end lost 2 bases, the J end lost 0 bases, and 8 bases lay between the germline ends. CDR3 loop: CASSLEIGSGNTIYF. The CDR3 nucleotides are TGTGCCAGCAGTTTAGAAATCGGCTCTGGAAACACCATATATTTT.

The genes are TRBV30 and TRBJ1-1, with TRBD1 identical over 8 bases. The CDR3 runs 15 residues. Germline V gene lookup returns CDR1 GTSNPN and CDR2 SVGIG (reference sequence). With 5 bases clipped from V and 4 bases from J, the junction kept 12 bases outside the gene matches. CDR3 amino acids: CAWGRIETGVTEAFF. The CDR3 DNA is TGTGCCTGGGGACGAATTGAGACAGGGGTCACTGAAGCTTTCTTT.